This is a list of T cell receptor beta chains from one sample in a study of blood T cell repertoires in COVID-19. The repertoire was sequenced with immunoSEQ multiplex PCR; TCRdb's copy has only in-frame clones and lacks some. The table shows about 99,000 clones, with roughly 87% occurring only once. The sequencing sample was made of peripheral blood. The source of these receptors is a human donor in a cohort sampled during active COVID-19. Each CDR3 is given with its conserved first and last residue. A D gene is named only where the DNA matches it firmly. Only part of the rows carry a size: once, few, many, or a class if the clone is expanded.

v_call: TRBV7-3; cdr3_length: 16; d_call: TRBD2; j_call: TRBJ2-2; clone_size: once; cdr3_nt: TGTGCCAGCAGCCTCATTAGCGGGCGGGACACCGGGGAGCTGTTTTTT; cdr3_aa: CASSLISGRDTGELFF
v_call: TRBV5-1; cdr3_length: 16; d_call: TRBD2; j_call: TRBJ2-7; clone_size: -; cdr3_nt: TGCGCCAGCAGCCCCGCCGGGGTAGCGGGGTATTACGAGCAGTACTTC; cdr3_aa: CASSPAGVAGYYEQYF
v_call: TRBV15; cdr3_length: 15; d_call: -; j_call: TRBJ2-1; clone_size: -; cdr3_nt: TGTGCCACCAGCAGAGATCGACAGGTGCAGGGCGAGCAGTTCTTC; cdr3_aa: CATSRDRQVQGEQFF
v_call: TRBV18; cdr3_length: 16; d_call: TRBD2; j_call: TRBJ2-1; clone_size: -; cdr3_nt: TGTGCCAGCACACCACGACTAGCGGGAGGCTACAATGAGCAGTTCTTC; cdr3_aa: CASTPRLAGGYNEQFF
v_call: TRBV7-6; cdr3_length: 15; d_call: -; j_call: TRBJ1-1; clone_size: few; cdr3_nt: TGTGCCAGCAGCTTATCGAATCGCGAGAACACTGAAGCTTTCTTT; cdr3_aa: CASSLSNRENTEAFF
v_call: TRBV15; cdr3_length: 16; d_call: TRBD2; j_call: TRBJ2-5; clone_size: -; cdr3_nt: TGTGCCACCAGCAGAGATAGGCGGGAGGGCCGAGAGACCCAGTACTTC; cdr3_aa: CATSRDRREGRETQYF
v_call: TRBV4-2; cdr3_length: 18; d_call: TRBD2; j_call: TRBJ2-5; clone_size: -; cdr3_nt: TGTGCCAGCAGCCATGGGGGGGTCCCCGGGACTACCCAAGAGACCCAGTACTTC; cdr3_aa: CASSHGGVPGTTQETQYF
v_call: TRBV21-1; cdr3_length: 14; d_call: -; j_call: TRBJ2-7; clone_size: -; cdr3_nt: TGTGCCAGCAGCGGGTGGGGACTCGCCTACGAGCAGTACTTC; cdr3_aa: CASSGWGLAYEQYF
v_call: TRBV29-1; cdr3_length: 13; d_call: TRBD1; j_call: TRBJ2-1; clone_size: once; cdr3_nt: TGCAGCGTCGACAGGGGCTTTTACGGTGAGCAGTTCTTC; cdr3_aa: CSVDRGFYGEQFF
v_call: TRBV5-4; cdr3_length: 14; d_call: -; j_call: TRBJ2-5; clone_size: -; cdr3_nt: TGTGCCAGCAGTGCCCGGGACAACCAAGAGACCCAGTACTTC; cdr3_aa: CASSARDNQETQYF
v_call: TRBV3-1/TRBV3-2; cdr3_length: 11; d_call: -; j_call: TRBJ2-3; clone_size: once; cdr3_nt: TGTGCCAGCGGGAGAGAAGATACGCAGTATTTT; cdr3_aa: CASGREDTQYF
v_call: TRBV6-6; cdr3_length: 14; d_call: -; j_call: TRBJ2-1; clone_size: -; cdr3_nt: TGTGCCAGCAGTTACCCCGTATCTTACAATGAGCAGTTCTTC; cdr3_aa: CASSYPVSYNEQFF
v_call: TRBV5-1; cdr3_length: 16; d_call: -; j_call: TRBJ1-1; clone_size: -; cdr3_nt: TGCGCCAGCAGCGCGGGACTTGGAGGTCGGAACACTGAAGCTTTCTTT; cdr3_aa: CASSAGLGGRNTEAFF
v_call: TRBV10-1; cdr3_length: 16; d_call: TRBD1; j_call: TRBJ2-5; clone_size: -; cdr3_nt: TGCGCCAGCAGTGAGTACTTCGGACAGGGGTCGGAGACCCAGTACTTC; cdr3_aa: CASSEYFGQGSETQYF
v_call: TRBV5-6; cdr3_length: 14; d_call: TRBD1; j_call: TRBJ1-4; clone_size: -; cdr3_nt: TGTGCCAGCAGCTCATCGCAGGGGGATGAAAAACTGTTTTTT; cdr3_aa: CASSSSQGDEKLFF
v_call: TRBV7-3; cdr3_length: 15; d_call: -; j_call: TRBJ1-2; clone_size: -; cdr3_nt: TGTGCCAGCAGCTTAAATCGGGACACTGACTATGGCTACACCTTC; cdr3_aa: CASSLNRDTDYGYTF
v_call: TRBV5-1; cdr3_length: 14; d_call: TRBD1; j_call: TRBJ2-7; clone_size: -; cdr3_nt: TGCGCCAGCAGCTCTACAGGGGGACCCTACGAGCAGTACTTC; cdr3_aa: CASSSTGGPYEQYF
v_call: TRBV27; cdr3_length: 16; d_call: -; j_call: TRBJ1-3; clone_size: once; cdr3_nt: TGTGCCAGCAGTTTTTGGGCCCACAGCGGGGGAAACACCATATATTTT; cdr3_aa: CASSFWAHSGGNTIYF
v_call: TRBV2; cdr3_length: 18; d_call: -; j_call: TRBJ2-6; clone_size: -; cdr3_nt: TGTGCCAGCAGTGATGCGGGACAGCACTACTCTGGGGCCAACGTCCTGACTTTC; cdr3_aa: CASSDAGQHYSGANVLTF
v_call: TRBV5-6; cdr3_length: 15; d_call: TRBD2; j_call: TRBJ2-7; clone_size: few; cdr3_nt: TGTGCCAGCAGCTTGGAGGGGACTAGCTTGTACGAGCAGTACTTC; cdr3_aa: CASSLEGTSLYEQYF
v_call: TRBV18; cdr3_length: 14; d_call: TRBD2; j_call: TRBJ2-7; clone_size: -; cdr3_nt: TGTGCCAGCTCACCAGCGGGGGGCCCCTACGAGCAGTACTTC; cdr3_aa: CASSPAGGPYEQYF
v_call: TRBV3-1/TRBV3-2; cdr3_length: 14; d_call: -; j_call: TRBJ1-1; clone_size: -; cdr3_nt: TGTGCCAGCAGCCAAGATTTGGGGGGCACTGAAGCTTTCTTT; cdr3_aa: CASSQDLGGTEAFF
v_call: TRBV28; cdr3_length: 16; d_call: TRBD1; j_call: TRBJ1-1; clone_size: -; cdr3_nt: TGTGCCAGCAGGGCCGGGACAGGGGGCTTGAACACTGAAGCTTTCTTT; cdr3_aa: CASRAGTGGLNTEAFF
v_call: TRBV28; cdr3_length: 15; d_call: TRBD2; j_call: TRBJ2-3; clone_size: -; cdr3_nt: TGTGCCAGCAGTTTATCTAGCGGGGGACCAGATACGCAGTATTTT; cdr3_aa: CASSLSSGGPDTQYF
v_call: TRBV19; cdr3_length: 15; d_call: TRBD2; j_call: TRBJ2-7; clone_size: -; cdr3_nt: TGTGCCAGTAGTACTAGCGGGGGGCCTCCCTACGAGCAGTACTTC; cdr3_aa: CASSTSGGPPYEQYF
v_call: TRBV9; cdr3_length: 14; d_call: TRBD1; j_call: TRBJ1-4; clone_size: -; cdr3_nt: TGTGCCAGCAGCGTAGACACAGGGGGTGAAAAACTGTTTTTT; cdr3_aa: CASSVDTGGEKLFF
v_call: TRBV20-1; cdr3_length: 11; d_call: -; j_call: TRBJ1-2; clone_size: -; cdr3_nt: TGCAGGTTCGATGGGGAGGATGGCTACACCTTC; cdr3_aa: CRFDGEDGYTF
v_call: TRBV19; cdr3_length: 14; d_call: TRBD1; j_call: TRBJ2-2; clone_size: -; cdr3_nt: TGTGCCAGTCTCGACAGGGCAAACACCGGGGAGCTGTTTTTT; cdr3_aa: CASLDRANTGELFF
v_call: TRBV5-1; cdr3_length: 17; d_call: -; j_call: TRBJ2-6; clone_size: -; cdr3_nt: TGCGCCAGCAGCTCCCAGGGGCCCGGGTCTGGGGCCAACGTCCTGACTTTC; cdr3_aa: CASSSQGPGSGANVLTF
v_call: TRBV7-3; cdr3_length: 14; d_call: TRBD1; j_call: TRBJ2-5; clone_size: few; cdr3_nt: TGTGCCAGCAGCATCGGACAGGGGCAGGAGACCCAGTACTTC; cdr3_aa: CASSIGQGQETQYF
v_call: TRBV9; cdr3_length: 13; d_call: TRBD2; j_call: TRBJ2-3; clone_size: -; cdr3_nt: TGTGCCAGCAGCTCCGCCGGGGGGGGTGCGCAGTATTTT; cdr3_aa: CASSSAGGGAQYF
v_call: TRBV6-1; cdr3_length: 16; d_call: TRBD2; j_call: TRBJ2-3; clone_size: -; cdr3_nt: TGTGCCAGCAGTGAAGGCCTAGCGGGGGGGCCAGATACGCAGTATTTT; cdr3_aa: CASSEGLAGGPDTQYF
v_call: TRBV25-1; cdr3_length: 15; d_call: -; j_call: TRBJ2-5; clone_size: once; cdr3_nt: TGTGCCAGCAGTGAGTGGCAAGAACTAGTAGAGACCCAGTACTTC; cdr3_aa: CASSEWQELVETQYF
v_call: TRBV11-2; cdr3_length: 13; d_call: TRBD1; j_call: TRBJ2-7; clone_size: -; cdr3_nt: TGTGCCAGCAGCATAGGACAGGGCTACGAGCAGTACTTC; cdr3_aa: CASSIGQGYEQYF
v_call: TRBV24-1; cdr3_length: 18; d_call: TRBD2; j_call: TRBJ2-1; clone_size: -; cdr3_nt: TGTGCCACCAGTGATTCACTAGCGGGAGACGCGGCCTACAATGAGCAGTTCTTC; cdr3_aa: CATSDSLAGDAAYNEQFF
v_call: TRBV13; cdr3_length: 12; d_call: TRBD1; j_call: TRBJ1-5; clone_size: once; cdr3_nt: TGTGCCAGCAGCTTAGGAGGGACAGGGGAAAGTTTT; cdr3_aa: CASSLGGTGESF
v_call: TRBV21-1; cdr3_length: 15; d_call: -; j_call: TRBJ2-7; clone_size: -; cdr3_nt: TGTGCCAGCAGCCCACCACCCGGCAGCGCCTACGAGCAGTACTTC; cdr3_aa: CASSPPPGSAYEQYF